This T cell receptor (beta chain) was captured in a study of T cells expressing NK-cell markers. The CDR3 runs to 16 residues. Germline values: CDR1 WNHNN, CDR2 SYGVQD (reference sequence). Notes on this clonotype: The antigen is unknown.

Making the TCR beta cDNA relied on 5'RACE template switching with UMIs. From the 5' RACE reads, TCRdb lists one entry per CDR3 protein and no DNA. Across 350,000 to 400,000 distinct CDR3 sequences, the top ten clones capture roughly a tenth of the sample. Study-wide results and limits: Evidence did not settle whether expanded NKG2C+ T cell clones targeted HCMV. Leadership of the CD3+CD56-NKG2C+ fraction also belonged to these clonotypes in several donors. Dominant NKG2C+ clonotype frequencies of roughly 1.0-7.0% of CD8+ T cells were measured in a handful of donors.

The chain employs TRBV10-1 and TRBJ2-3; TCRdb picks TRBD2, but there is no DNA to check that call. This sequence was found in a woman between 50 and 59 years old in good health. Source material: blood T cells: a sorted CD56 or NKG2C T cell subset, CD4+ or CD8+ T cells, or bulk PBMC T cells (not recorded which). This CDR3 is CASSEAGAWNTDTQYF.